This entry lists 27 T cell receptor beta chains sequenced from one sample in a study of post-analysis software for immune sequencing data. Their target antigens are unknown. Prepared TCR beta cDNA libraries contained unique molecular identifiers. TCRdb reprocessed the PCR reads with MiXCR, giving one entry per CDR3 protein. The sample consists of around 700,000 distinct CDR3 sequences, more than 50% of them appearing once. General observations from the study: A few TRBV segments occurring more often in patients than controls included TRBV5-6, TRBV5-1 and TRBV20-1.

Sequenced: blood. Source of these receptors: a girl aged 2 to 9 with multiple sclerosis.

This rearrangement joins TRBV9 to TRBJ2-7, with TRBD2 as a possible D gene (5 bases). V was shortened by 4 bases and J by 2 bases, with 16 bases between the two germline ends. Germline V gene sequence: CDR1 SGDLS, CDR2 YYNGEE. The CDR3 sequence is 15 residues long. The CDR3 nucleotides are TGTGCCAGCAGCCCGAGCGGAATAACCACCTACGAGCAGTACTTC. It encodes CASSPSGITTYEQYF.

The chain carries TRBV7-6 and TRBJ2-1; no firm D call. The CDR3 length is 18 residues. V was pared by 0 bases and J by 1 base, with 16 bases between. The germline CDR1 and CDR2 sequences are SGHVS and FNYEAQ. The CDR3 sequence is CASSLAITTLNSYNEQFF. The CDR3 DNA sequence: TGTGCCAGCAGCTTAGCGATCACTACCTTGAATTCCTACAATGAGCAGTTCTTC.

This clonotype was counted a few times. The rearrangement uses TRBV20-1 and TRBJ1-5, with TRBD1 matching 9 bases. There are 13 residues in the CDR3. CDR1 is DFQATT, CDR2 SNEGSKA, per germline (reference sequence). The V and J ends lost 5 bases and 6 bases, in that order; junction bases with no gene match: 5. In nucleotides, the CDR3 is TGCAGTGCTCCTCCGGGACAGGGTCAGCCCCAGCATTTT. This codes for CSAPPGQGQPQHF.

V is TRBV12-3 or TRBV12-4 and J is TRBJ1-1; TRBD1 agrees at 9 bases. The CDR3 totals 13 residues. The V and J ends lost 8 bases and 1 base, in that order; junction bases with no gene match: 2. The CDR3 loop is CASGTGQNTEAFF. The CDR3 DNA sequence: TGTGCCAGCGGGACAGGGCAGAACACTGAAGCTTTCTTT.

J is TRBJ2-6 and V is TRBV29-1; D may be TRBD2 (6 bases). Per germline, CDR1 SQVTM and CDR2 ANQGSEA. V dropped 5 bases and J dropped 4 bases, with 15 bases sitting between them. There are 15 residues in the CDR3. The CDR3, as DNA: TGCAGCGTTTTCCTTACGGGAGTCGGGGCCAACGTCCTGACTTTC. This sequence encodes CSVFLTGVGANVLTF.

This clonotype appeared once. V and J are TRBV3-1 and TRBJ1-2, with D uncertain. V was shortened by 2 bases and J by 0 bases, with 7 bases between the two germline ends. CDR3 size: 14 residues. Germline V gene sequence: CDR1 LGHDT, CDR2 YNNKEL (reference sequence). The CDR3 nucleotides read TGTGCCAGCAGCCAACTGGGTTCTAACTATGGCTACACCTTC. This codes for CASSQLGSNYGYTF.

V and J are TRBV29-1 and TRBJ1-2; D perhaps matches TRBD1 (5 bases). Trimming pared 5 bases from V and 4 bases from J, leaving 20 bases between. The CDR3 extends over 15 amino acids. CDR1 and CDR2 from the germline V gene are SQVTM and ANQGSEA. CDR3 in amino acids: CSVPRDGAEAYGYTF. CDR3 in DNA: TGCAGCGTTCCCCGGGACGGGGCCGAGGCCTATGGCTACACCTTC.

V gene TRBV5-5 combines with J gene TRBJ2-1, with 8 bases matching TRBD2. This CDR3 spans 16 amino acids. V shed 4 bases and J 10 bases; nucleotides not matched to a gene: 16. Germline CDR1 reads SGHKS; CDR2 reads YYEKEE (reference sequence). The DNA of the CDR3 is TGTGCCAGCAGCCCGGTTGGCGGACTAGCTGAGGCGGAGCAGTTCTTC. It encodes CASSPVGGLAEAEQFF.

There are a few counts of this clonotype. The chain combines TRBV6-4 with TRBJ2-1, with 9 positions matching TRBD2. Per the germline V gene, CDR1 is MRHNA and CDR2 is SNTAGT. V gave up 4 bases and J gave up 6 bases; unmatched junction bases: 4. The CDR3 is made up of 14 amino acids. CDR3 region: CASSVETSGNEQFF. In DNA, the CDR3 is TGTGCCAGCAGTGTCGAGACTAGCGGCAATGAGCAGTTCTTC.

The chain uses TRBV15 and TRBJ1-5; D is unresolved. Trimming stripped 0 bases from V and 1 base from J, with 7 bases between. The CDR3 contains 15 residues. Germline CDR1 LNHNV, CDR2 YYDKDF (reference sequence). This CDR3 is CATSRDGRSNQPQHF. CDR3 coding DNA: TGTGCCACCAGCAGAGATGGCAGGAGCAATCAGCCCCAGCATTTT. Full variable domain (rest looked up from reference TRBV15 and TRBJ1-5): DAMVIQNPRYQVTQFGKPVTLSCSQTLNHNVMYWYQQKSSQAPKLLFHYYDKDFNNEADTPDNFQSRRPNTSFCFLDIRSPGLGDTAMYLCATSRDGRSNQPQHFGDGTRLSIL.

This clonotype occurred a few times. The rearrangement uses TRBV12-3 or TRBV12-4 and TRBJ1-1; D is perhaps TRBD1 (5 bases). The CDR3 covers 12 residues. V was shortened by 5 bases and J by 8 bases, with 12 bases between the two germline ends. The CDR3 loop reads CASSNLWGEAFF. In DNA, the CDR3 is TGTGCCAGCAGTAATCTATGGGGGGAAGCTTTCTTT.

This clonotype was found many times. The genes are TRBV5-1 and TRBJ2-1; unclear D gene. CDR1 and CDR2 from the germline V gene are SGHRS and YFSETQ. V was cut by 4 bases and J by 6 bases, with 17 bases left in between. The CDR3 contains 15 residues. For the CDR3, the DNA is TGCGCCAGCAGCGTGTATGGTCTATCTATCAATGAGCAGTTCTTC. Translation: CASSVYGLSINEQFF.

The J gene is TRBJ2-7, the V gene TRBV29-1; TRBD1 might be the D (5 bases). With 1 base removed from V and 2 bases from J, the gap between germline ends came to 12 bases. This CDR3 region has 14 residues. Germline lookup yields CDR1 SQVTM and CDR2 ANQGSEA. CDR3 DNA sequence: TGCAGCGTTGAAGCCCAGGGAAAGCCCTACGAGCAGTACTTC. Translating it yields CSVEAQGKPYEQYF.

This clonotype showed up just a few times. CDR3 amino acids: CASSQGAGANTEAFF. The CDR3, as DNA: TGCGCCAGCAGCCAAGGGGCGGGGGCGAACACTGAAGCTTTCTTT. The gene calls are TRBV4-3 and TRBJ1-1, with D perhaps matching TRBD1 (6 bases). The V and J ends lost 1 base and 1 base respectively, with 10 bases between them. CDR3 length equals 15 residues. In germline, CDR1 is LGHNA, CDR2 YSLEER.

This clonotype turned up a few times. The chain is built from TRBV9 and TRBJ2-1; TRBD1 agrees at 9 bases. The J segment lost 6 bases and the V segment lost 2 bases, leaving 15 bases of the junction unmatched. Germline CDR1 is SGDLS and CDR2 is YYNGEE. The CDR3 runs 18 residues. Written as DNA, the CDR3 is TGTGCCAGCAGCGTCCGGGACAGGGAGACGGGATCCCGCAATGAGCAGTTCTTC. Translated: CASSVRDRETGSRNEQFF.

In its sample, this clonotype was seen once. The V gene is TRBV5-1, the J gene TRBJ2-1; the D gene is possibly TRBD2 (5 bases). The V gene lost 0 bases and the J gene lost 2 bases, with 12 bases spanning the gap. The CDR3 covers 16 residues. CDR1 is SGHRS, CDR2 YFSETQ, per germline. The CDR3: CASSLAGFMAYNEQFF. The CDR3 DNA reads as TGCGCCAGCAGCTTGGCGGGGTTTATGGCCTACAATGAGCAGTTCTTC.

The V gene is TRBV7-2, the J gene TRBJ2-7; 7 bases are a match to TRBD2. The J call is doubtful: the DNA matches TRBJ2-5 better. The CDR3 loop spans 15 amino acids. Germline-derived CDR1 and CDR2 are SGHTA and FQGNSA. The CDR3 coding sequence is TGTGCCAGCAGCCCGCGGGGGATCCTCGTCGAGACCCAGTACTTC. It yields the protein CASSPRGILVETQYF.

The gene calls are TRBV20-1 and TRBJ2-3, with 7 nucleotides matching TRBD2. CDR1 DFQATT and CDR2 SNEGSKA come from the germline V gene (reference sequence). V trimming: 6 bases; J trimming: 0 bases; junction bases outside the gene matches: 3. This CDR3 is 13 amino acids long. CDR3 in DNA: TGCAGTGCAGGTAGCGGGAGCACAGATACGCAGTATTTT. This codes for CSAGSGSTDTQYF.

The J gene is TRBJ2-1, the V gene TRBV7-9; unclear D gene. The germline gives CDR1 SEHNR, CDR2 FQNEAQ (reference sequence). V dropped 3 bases and J dropped 2 bases, with 8 bases sitting between them. This CDR3 is 14 amino acids long. CDR3 in DNA: TGTGCCAGCAGCTTCTTTGACGCCTACAATGAGCAGTTCTTC. Translation gives CASSFFDAYNEQFF.

The V gene is TRBV3-1, the J gene TRBJ2-7; D is perhaps TRBD1 or TRBD2 (5 bases each). Deletions cut 3 bases from V and 9 bases from J, with 21 bases between. The CDR3 totals 15 residues. In germline, CDR1 is LGHDT, CDR2 YNNKEL (reference sequence). This CDR3 is CASSQDPGDGFGQYF. DNA of the CDR3: TGTGCCAGCAGCCAGGACCCCGGGGACGGCTTCGGGCAGTACTTC.

This clonotype was seen a handful of times. This chain uses TRBV28 with TRBJ2-1; 10 bases match TRBD1. The CDR3 covers 18 residues. CDR1 is MDHEN and CDR2 is SYDVKM in the germline V gene. Losses at the gene ends were 4 bases for V and 7 bases for J; bases not matched to a gene: 16. CDR3 sequence (DNA): TGTGCCAGCAGTTCCTTCCCCCCGCGACAGGGGGCAAGGAATGAGCAGTTCTTC. It codes for CASSSFPPRQGARNEQFF.

The chain is built from TRBV4-1 and TRBJ1-2, with no clear D. V lost 5 bases and J 2 bases, leaving 12 bases between the germline ends. The germline V gene has CDR1 MGHRA and CDR2 YSYEKL. The CDR3 is 14 residues long. The CDR3: CASSSQLRNYGYTF. The CDR3 nucleotides read TGCGCCAGCAGCTCCCAATTGCGGAACTATGGCTACACCTTC.

This clonotype was detected once. The chain joins TRBV29-1 to TRBJ1-1, with no clear D. Trimming shortened V by 5 bases and J by 0 bases, and 10 bases separated the two germline ends. CDR3 length equals 13 residues. Germline loops: CDR1 SQVTM, CDR2 ANQGSEA. This CDR3 reads CSVSVKVNTEAFF. Written as DNA, the CDR3 is TGCAGCGTTAGCGTGAAGGTGAACACTGAAGCTTTCTTT.

The chain combines TRBV7-2 with TRBJ1-6, with D possibly matching TRBD1 (6 bases). The CDR3 totals 18 residues. Germline V gene lookup returns CDR1 SGHTA and CDR2 FQGNSA. The germline V and J ends were trimmed by 5 bases and 1 base, with 18 bases remaining between them. Written as DNA, the CDR3 is TGTGCCAGCAGCCTACGCCCCGGACAGACATCCTATAATTCACCCCTCCACTTT. Translating it yields CASSLRPGQTSYNSPLHF.

The chain has TRBV12-3 or TRBV12-4 and TRBJ2-4, with unresolved D. This CDR3 comprises 13 residues. Trimming shortened V by 3 bases and J by 7 bases, and 10 bases separated the two germline ends. This CDR3 reads CASSLGNENIQYF. CDR3 sequence (DNA): TGTGCCAGCAGTTTGGGGAACGAGAACATTCAGTACTTC.

The J gene is TRBJ1-2, the V gene TRBV6-5; D gene unclear. V lost 4 bases and J lost 4, with 16 bases in between. This CDR3 has 15 residues. Germline CDR1 is MNHEY and CDR2 is SVGAGI. The CDR3 protein is CASSSPGKGGYGYTF. In DNA, the CDR3 is TGTGCCAGCAGTTCCCCCGGGAAGGGCGGCTATGGCTACACCTTC.

This clonotype was picked up a small number of times. The junction does not match germline at one end; this may be a read error. V usage is TRBV20-1 and J usage is TRBJ1-1; D gene uncertain. Per the germline V gene, CDR1 is DFQATT and CDR2 is SNEGSKA (reference sequence). This CDR3 contains 13 residues. The CDR3 bases are TGTAGTGCTAGAGCCGGGAAGAACACTGAAGCTTTCTTT. Translated: CSARAGKNTEAFF.